These T cell receptor beta chains were read from a single sample in a study of cytomegalovirus exposure and HLA in healthy donors. Clones were read by immunoSEQ multiplex PCR, and TCRdb kept only the in-frame ones, dropping some. This table holds roughly 150,000 clones, roughly 77% found once. Input material: PBMCs. These receptor sequences come from a man between 50 and 59 years old in good health and CMV-seropositive. The CDR3 runs from the conserved cysteine through the conserved F or W. The D gene is left open where the match is weak. Clone size is stated in some rows and not others, as once, few, many or a class when expanded.

V gene	J gene	D gene	clone size	CDR3 length	CDR3 DNA	CDR3 protein
TRBV11-2	TRBJ1-2	TRBD1	.	14	TGTGCCAGCAGCCGGGGACAGGGGAACTATGGCTACACCTTC	CASSRGQGNYGYTF
TRBV7-9	TRBJ1-2	.	.	15	TGTGCCAGCAGCGACGGACAGCCCTTCTCCTATGGCTACACCTTC	CASSDGQPFSYGYTF
TRBV9	TRBJ2-6	TRBD2	.	18	TGTGCCAGCAGCGTAGGGACCGGGGGGGGCTCTGGGGCCAACGTCCTGACTTTC	CASSVGTGGGSGANVLTF
TRBV5-5	TRBJ2-7	TRBD1	.	15	TGTGCCAGCAGATCTACAGGGGTCCCTACCTACGAGCAGTACTTC	CASRSTGVPTYEQYF
TRBV7-2	TRBJ2-2	TRBD1	.	15	TGTGCCAGCAGCTTTCCGACAGGGGTCACCGGGGAGCTGTTTTTT	CASSFPTGVTGELFF
TRBV11-1	TRBJ1-5	.	.	13	TGTGCCAGCAGCTTGGGCGCCGCTCAGCCCCAGCATTTT	CASSLGAAQPQHF
TRBV4-3	TRBJ1-2	.	.	15	TGCGCCAGCAGCCAAGAAGGGGGAAACAACTATGGCTACACCTTC	CASSQEGGNNYGYTF
TRBV29-1	TRBJ2-7	.	.	11	TGCAGCGTTGAAGTCACCTACGAGCAGTACTTC	CSVEVTYEQYF
TRBV19	TRBJ1-2	TRBD1	.	15	TGTGCCAGTACCCTATCACAGGGGGCATTGAATGGCTACACCTTC	CASTLSQGALNGYTF
TRBV5-4	TRBJ1-4	TRBD1	.	15	TGTGCCAGCAGCGCAGGGACAGCAACTAATGAAAAACTGTTTTTT	CASSAGTATNEKLFF
TRBV28	TRBJ2-7	TRBD1	.	15	TGTGCCAGCAGTTTTCTGCAGGGGGCTGTCTACGAGCAGTACTTC	CASSFLQGAVYEQYF
TRBV27	TRBJ2-7	.	once	12	TGTGCCAGCAACTACCCTTGGAGGGAGCAGTACTTC	CASNYPWREQYF
TRBV5-1	TRBJ2-2	.	.	15	TGCGCCAGCAGCTTGGAGGGGGTACGCGCCGGGGAGCTGTTTTTT	CASSLEGVRAGELFF
TRBV2	TRBJ1-1	.	.	12	TGTGCCAGCAGTCTAATGAACACTGAAGCTTTCTTT	CASSLMNTEAFF
TRBV30	TRBJ2-2	TRBD1	few	14	TGTGCCGGCTCCGGGACAGGTGGGACCGGGGAGCTGTTTTTT	CAGSGTGGTGELFF
TRBV7-9	TRBJ1-3	.	.	16	TGTGCCAGCAGCTTAGCGGGGCTCCACTCTGGAAACACCATATATTTT	CASSLAGLHSGNTIYF
TRBV7-2	TRBJ1-2	.	.	16	TGTGCCAGCAGCCCTTTGGGGGGAACGAGTGTGTATGGCTACACCTTC	CASSPLGGTSVYGYTF
TRBV28	TRBJ2-1	TRBD2	.	16	TGTGCCAGCAGACGCTTAGCGGGGCTTCCCTACAATGAGCAGTTCTTC	CASRRLAGLPYNEQFF
TRBV7-6	TRBJ2-5	TRBD2	.	16	TGTGCCAGCAGCCTCGGGACTAGCGGTTACCAAGAGACCCAGTACTTC	CASSLGTSGYQETQYF
TRBV4-1	TRBJ2-2	.	.	15	TGCGCCAGCAGCCAAGCGGGGTCGAACACCGGGGAGCTGTTTTTT	CASSQAGSNTGELFF